This T cell receptor beta chain was captured in a study of cytomegalovirus exposure and HLA in healthy donors. Study details: As released early, the data held 70 million to 95 million unique TCRs from HLA-typed donors. Genetic ancestry analysis placed around four fifths of the 398 donors that were genotyped in the Caucasian-associated cluster. Study conclusions and caveats: Diagnosis of cytomegalovirus status made by the classifier reportedly showed high specificity and sensitivity.

CDR3 size: 16 residues. Germline loops: CDR1 SGHRS, CDR2 YFSETQ. V trimming: 0 bases; J trimming: 2 bases; junction bases outside the gene matches: 1. The PCR made use of 60 Vbeta and 13 Jbeta primers. The repertoire was sequenced with immunoSEQ multiplex PCR; TCRdb's copy has only in-frame clones and lacks some. The top ten hold about 4.8% of the sample, which has approximately 99,000 clones, around 80% seen once. As regards this clone: Its antigen is unidentified.

What was sequenced was PBMCs. The sequence derives from a man aged 40-49 years in good health and CMV-seropositive. The chain is built from TRBV5-1 and TRBJ2-3, with 12 bases that match TRBD1. The CDR3 DNA reads as TGCGCCAGCAGCTTGGTGGGACAGGGGGCCACAGATACGCAGTATTTT. It translates to CASSLVGQGATDTQYF.